The 27 T cell receptor beta chains listed next were all sequenced from one sample in a study of blood T cell repertoires in COVID-19. The assay was immunoSEQ multiplex PCR, and TCRdb's table has in-frame clones only and misses some. The repertoire holds fewer than 300,000 clones, with approximately 80% as singletons. Sequenced: PBMCs or T cells enriched from blood (not recorded which). Receptors were obtained from a man in his forties who had been exposed to COVID-19.

The rearrangement links TRBV21-1 to TRBJ1-5. TRBV21-1 is a documented pseudogene. This CDR3 has 16 amino acids. The CDR3 DNA follows: TGTGCCAGCACGGGGAGGCGCCTATACCTAGATCAGCCCCAGCATTTT. It is translated as CASTGRRLYLDQPQHF.

The chain combines TRBV30 with TRBJ1-2; perhaps TRBD1 as D (5 bases). Trimming stripped 3 bases from V and 5 bases from J, with 13 bases between. The germline gives CDR1 GTSNPN, CDR2 SVGIG (reference sequence). The CDR3 covers 13 residues. As DNA, the CDR3 is TGTGCCTGGAGGCGGGGCCGAGGATATGGCTACACCTTC. Translated, it gives CAWRRGRGYGYTF.

The chain recombines TRBV29-1 with TRBJ1-2; TRBD1 agrees at 7 bases. CDR1 is SQVTM and CDR2 is ANQGSEA in the germline V gene. CDR3 length equals 13 residues. The J segment lost 2 bases and the V segment lost 6 bases, leaving 6 bases of the junction unmatched. The CDR3 bases are TGCAGCGTCCCCGGGACAGAGAACTATGGCTACACCTTC. The encoded protein is CSVPGTENYGYTF.

The rearrangement links TRBV7-8 to TRBJ2-5, with D maybe TRBD1 (6 bases). The CDR3 is made up of 15 amino acids. The V end was cut by 5 bases, the J end by 2 bases, with 15 bases between. CDR1 is SGHVS, CDR2 FQNEAQ, per germline. The CDR3, as DNA: TGTGCCAGCAGCCCATCCTGGACAGAACAAGAGACCCAGTACTTC. This codes for CASSPSWTEQETQYF.

This chain connects TRBV21-1 to TRBJ2-7; the D segment call TRBD2 is taken from the table without a DNA check. TRBV21-1 is a pseudogene segment. This CDR3 comprises 15 residues. The CDR3 region has the DNA TGTGCCAGCAGCAAAGGGACTAGGTGGTATTGCGAGCAGTACTTC. This translates into CASSKGTRWYCEQYF.

The chain uses TRBV27 and TRBJ1-5, with D tentatively TRBD1 (6 bases). Trimming cost V 7 bases and J 0 bases, with 16 bases left between them. Germline V gene sequence: CDR1 MNHEY, CDR2 SMNVEV (reference sequence). The CDR3 length is 16 residues. Here the CDR3 reads CASKRQAGYSNQPQHF. In DNA, the CDR3 is TGTGCCAGCAAAAGACAGGCTGGATATAGCAATCAGCCCCAGCATTTT.

This rearrangement joins TRBV5-1 to TRBJ2-6; TRBD1 is a possible D gene (5 bases). This CDR3 is 15 amino acids long. V lost 4 bases and J lost 1, with 9 bases in between. Germline-derived CDR1 and CDR2 are SGHRS and YFSETQ. The CDR3 DNA reads TGCGCCAGCAGCCCCCAGGGATCTGGGGCCAACGTCCTGACTTTC. It codes for CASSPQGSGANVLTF.

The gene calls are TRBV13 and TRBJ2-1; D gene ambiguous. This CDR3 comprises 12 residues. Germline lookup yields CDR1 PRHDT and CDR2 FYEKMQ (reference sequence). The ends were cut back, 3 bases at V and 2 bases at J, with 2 bases in the middle. CDR3 protein: CASSFTYNEQFF. The DNA of the CDR3 is TGTGCCAGCAGCTTTACCTACAATGAGCAGTTCTTC.

This clone was observed a single time. V usage is TRBV6-5 and J usage is TRBJ1-3; the D is unclear. The CDR3 covers 15 residues. Germline V gives CDR1 MNHEY, CDR2 SVGAGI. Trimming removed 6 bases from V and 0 bases from J, with 12 bases in between. The CDR3 loop is CASSPYRSSGNTIYF. Written as DNA, the CDR3 is TGTGCCAGCAGCCCCTACCGGAGCTCTGGAAACACCATATATTTT.

The chain combines TRBV4-1 with TRBJ2-5, with 10 positions matching TRBD2. Germline V gene data show CDR1 as MGHRA and CDR2 as YSYEKL. This CDR3 region has 15 residues. Trimming cost V 6 bases and J 7 bases; bases outside gene matches: 11. The CDR3 region is CASRIEREGLGTQYF. CDR3 nucleotides: TGCGCCAGCAGAATTGAGCGGGAGGGTCTAGGGACCCAGTACTTC.

V is TRBV7-3 and J is TRBJ2-7; 10 nucleotides align to TRBD2. V was clipped by 5 bases and J by 4 bases; unmatched bases: 8. The CDR3 has 15 residues. CDR1 and CDR2 (germline): SGHTA, FQGTGA. The CDR3 here is CASSQGAGGPYEQYF. The CDR3 nucleotides are TGTGCCAGCAGCCAGGGAGCGGGAGGGCCGTACGAGCAGTACTTC.

The chain recombines TRBV2 with TRBJ1-5, with D unclear. With 3 bases removed from V and 5 bases from J, the gap between germline ends came to 11 bases. CDR1 SNHLY and CDR2 FYNNEI come from the germline V gene. The CDR3 contains 14 residues. The CDR3 here is CASSERVVDQPQHF. The CDR3 DNA sequence: TGTGCCAGCAGTGAGAGGGTTGTTGATCAGCCCCAGCATTTT.

The DNA of the CDR3 is TGCGCCAGCAGCTTGGGAGGGAACTCCTACGAGCAGTACTTC. It translates to CASSLGGNSYEQYF. The V and J genes are TRBV5-1 and TRBJ2-7, with D possibly TRBD2 on 5 matching bases. The CDR3 spans 14 residues. The V gene lost 0 bases and the J gene lost 0 bases, with 7 bases spanning the gap. Germline values: CDR1 SGHRS, CDR2 YFSETQ.

The chain joins TRBV25-1 to TRBJ1-3; tentatively, D is TRBD1 (5 bases). CDR1 and CDR2 from the germline V gene are MGHDK and SYGVNS. This CDR3 region has 13 residues. Deletions cut 7 bases from V and 2 bases from J, with 9 bases between. This CDR3 is CASTWGPGNTIYF. The CDR3 nucleotides read TGTGCCAGCACGTGGGGCCCTGGAAACACCATATATTTT.

This chain connects TRBV3-1 (or the pseudogene TRBV3-2) to TRBJ1-5, with 8 bases lining up with TRBD1. Trimming removed 1 base from V and 3 bases from J; junction bases left unmatched: 14. CDR3 size: 19 residues. Germline loops: CDR1 LGHDT, CDR2 YNNKEL (reference sequence). The DNA for the CDR3 is TGTGCCAGCAGCCAAGCTGGGACGCCGGCAGGGGGCGTCAATCAGCCCCAGCATTTT. Encoded protein: CASSQAGTPAGGVNQPQHF.

V is TRBV5-1 and J is TRBJ2-1, with TRBD2 identical over 13 bases. With V trimmed by 0 bases and J by 9 bases, 9 bases remained unmatched. CDR1 is SGHRS and CDR2 is YFSETQ in the germline V gene. This CDR3 is 17 amino acids long. The CDR3: CASSLARTSGSSGEQFF. Here the CDR3 DNA reads TGCGCCAGCAGCTTGGCAAGGACTAGCGGGAGTTCGGGTGAGCAGTTCTTC.

Concerning this clone itself: At one end the junction does not follow the germline gene, possibly because of a read error. The rearrangement joins TRBV19 to TRBJ2-5; 7 positions match TRBD1. The CDR3 is 20 residues long. The germline V gene has CDR1 LNHDA and CDR2 SQIVND (reference sequence). CDR3: CASTRGKIEKDRADQETQYF. DNA for the CDR3: TGTGCCAGTACCCGAGGGAAAATTGAAAAAGACAGGGCCGACCAGGAGACCCAGTACTTC.

Here the CDR3 DNA reads TGTGCCAGCAGCTTCCCGGGAAAAGAGACCCAGTACTTC. This translates into CASSFPGKETQYF. The J gene is TRBJ2-5, the V gene TRBV7-9; the D gene is possibly TRBD2 (5 bases). V lost 3 bases and J lost 3, with 8 bases in between. Germline CDR1 SEHNR, CDR2 FQNEAQ (reference sequence). This CDR3 contains 13 residues.

The rearrangement uses TRBV9 and TRBJ2-5; D may be TRBD1 (5 bases). Germline V gene data show CDR1 as SGDLS and CDR2 as YYNGEE. CDR3 length equals 15 residues. Trimming left V 4 bases short and J 2 bases short, with 15 bases between. The CDR3 bases are TGTGCCAGCAGCTCACAAACAGGACGACAAGAGACCCAGTACTTC. This translates into CASSSQTGRQETQYF.

The gene calls are TRBV5-1 and TRBJ2-5, with 14 bases that match TRBD2. Germline CDR1 is SGHRS and CDR2 is YFSETQ. The CDR3 covers 16 residues. V trimming: 5 bases; J trimming: 5 bases; junction bases outside the gene matches: 8. The CDR3, as DNA: TGCGCCAGCAGATCGACTAGCGGGAGGGATTGGGAGACCCAGTACTTC. Translating it yields CASRSTSGRDWETQYF.

The chain combines TRBV30 with TRBJ2-7, with 10 nucleotides matching TRBD2. V trimming: 8 bases; J trimming: 5 bases; junction bases outside the gene matches: 9. CDR3 length: 13 residues. Germline CDR1 and CDR2: GTSNPN and SVGIG (reference sequence). CDR3 amino acids: CARTSGLSHEQYF. CDR3 bases: TGTGCCCGGACTAGCGGACTATCCCACGAGCAGTACTTC.

The V gene is TRBV3-1 (or the pseudogene TRBV3-2), the J gene TRBJ1-1; D may be TRBD1 (5 bases). The germline gives CDR1 LGHDT, CDR2 YNNKEL (reference sequence). Trimming left V 4 bases short and J 9 bases short, with 21 bases between. There are 15 residues in the CDR3. As DNA, the CDR3 is TGTGCCAGCAGCCCCCTTTTTGGAGGGGATATGAAAGCTTTCTTT. It is translated as CASSPLFGGDMKAFF.

The chain couples TRBV11-2 to TRBJ1-3, with no clear D. Trimming stripped 6 bases from V and 3 bases from J, with 6 bases between. CDR1 and CDR2 from the germline V gene are SGHAT and FQNNGV. The CDR3 covers 12 residues. The CDR3: CASRQSGNTIYF. As DNA, the CDR3 is TGTGCCAGCAGACAGAGTGGAAACACCATATATTTT.

The V call is TRBV6-5, the J call TRBJ1-6; no definite D call. V was clipped by 7 bases and J by 8 bases, with 15 bases between them. The CDR3 has 14 amino acids. CDR1 is MNHEY and CDR2 is SVGAGI in the germline V gene. CDR3 DNA sequence: TGTGCCAGCATCGGACTTCTGAGGGATTCACCCCTCCACTTT. Translating gives CASIGLLRDSPLHF.

The genes are TRBV5-1 and TRBJ2-1; the D gene is possibly TRBD2 (6 bases). Germline assignment: CDR1 SGHRS and CDR2 YFSETQ. The CDR3 is made up of 17 amino acids. V lost 3 bases and J 0 bases, leaving 16 bases between the germline ends. The CDR3 coding sequence is TGCGCCAGCAGCTCCCTCTTAGCGGAGAGCTCCTACAATGAGCAGTTCTTC. Protein sequence: CASSSLLAESSYNEQFF. Full variable domain (remainder filled in from reference TRBV5-1 and TRBJ2-1): KAGVTQTPRYLIKTRGQQVTLSCSPISGHRSVSWYQQTPGQGLQFLFEYFSETQRNKGNFPGRFSGRQFSNSRSEMNVSTLELGDSALYLCASSSLLAESSYNEQFFGPGTRLTVL.

This chain joins TRBV5-1 and TRBJ2-2; D unresolved. V was trimmed by 1 base and J by 7 bases, leaving 5 bases between them. CDR1 and CDR2 (germline): SGHRS, YFSETQ. The CDR3 extends over 12 amino acids. CDR3 sequence: CASSLRSGELFF. For the CDR3, the DNA is TGCGCCAGCAGCTTGCGTAGCGGGGAGCTGTTTTTT.

This rearrangement joins TRBV4-1 to TRBJ2-1; 7 positions agree with TRBD2. The CDR3 has 15 amino acids. CDR1 MGHRA and CDR2 YSYEKL come from the germline V gene. The J segment lost 1 base and the V segment lost 4 bases, leaving 4 bases of the junction unmatched. The CDR3 region has the DNA TGCGCCAGCAGCCTGGGGCGGGAGTCCTACAATGAGCAGTTCTTC. Its translation is CASSLGRESYNEQFF.